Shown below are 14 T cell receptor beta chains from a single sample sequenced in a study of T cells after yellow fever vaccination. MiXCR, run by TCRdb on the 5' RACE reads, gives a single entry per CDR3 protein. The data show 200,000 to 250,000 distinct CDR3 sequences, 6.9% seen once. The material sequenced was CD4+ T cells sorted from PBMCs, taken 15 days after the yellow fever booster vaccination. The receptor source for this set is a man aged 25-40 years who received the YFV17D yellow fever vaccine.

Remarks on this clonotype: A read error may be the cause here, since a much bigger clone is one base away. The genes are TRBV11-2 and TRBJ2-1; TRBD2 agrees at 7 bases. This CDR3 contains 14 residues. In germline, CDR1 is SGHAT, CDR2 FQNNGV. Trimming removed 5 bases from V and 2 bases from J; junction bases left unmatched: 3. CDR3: CASSQGLAYNEQFF. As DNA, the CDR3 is TGTGCCAGCAGCCAAGGACTAGCCTACAATGAGCAGTTCTTC.

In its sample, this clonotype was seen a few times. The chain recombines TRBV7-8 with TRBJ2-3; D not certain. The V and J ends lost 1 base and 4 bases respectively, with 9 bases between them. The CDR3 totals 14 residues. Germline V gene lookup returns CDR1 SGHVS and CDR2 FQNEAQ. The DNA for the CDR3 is TGTGCCAGCAGCTTAGGTTTAACGGCAGATACGCAGTATTTT. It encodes CASSLGLTADTQYF.

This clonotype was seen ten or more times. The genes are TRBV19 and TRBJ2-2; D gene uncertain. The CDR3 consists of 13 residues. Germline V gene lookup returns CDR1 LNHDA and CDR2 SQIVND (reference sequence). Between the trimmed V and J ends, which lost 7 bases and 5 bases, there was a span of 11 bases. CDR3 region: CASKDFGTGELFF. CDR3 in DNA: TGTGCCAGTAAGGATTTTGGAACCGGGGAGCTGTTTTTT. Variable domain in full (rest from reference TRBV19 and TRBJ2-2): DGGITQSPKYLFRKEGQNVTLSCEQNLNHDAMYWYRQDPGQGLRLIYYSQIVNDFQKGDIAEGYSVSREKKESFPLTVTSAQKNPTAFYLCASKDFGTGELFFGEGSRLTVL.

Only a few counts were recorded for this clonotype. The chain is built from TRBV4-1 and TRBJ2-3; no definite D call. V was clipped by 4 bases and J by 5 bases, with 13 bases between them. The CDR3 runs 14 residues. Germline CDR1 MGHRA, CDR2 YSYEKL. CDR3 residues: CASSLRLPRDTQYF. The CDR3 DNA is TGCGCCAGCAGCCTGAGACTTCCCCGAGATACGCAGTATTTT.

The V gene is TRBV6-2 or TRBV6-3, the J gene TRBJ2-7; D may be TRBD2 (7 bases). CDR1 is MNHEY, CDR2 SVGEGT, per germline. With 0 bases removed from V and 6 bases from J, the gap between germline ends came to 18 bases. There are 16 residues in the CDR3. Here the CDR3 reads CASSYSRTRTAGEQYF. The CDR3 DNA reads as TGTGCCAGCAGTTACTCCCGGACTAGGACAGCGGGCGAGCAGTACTTC.

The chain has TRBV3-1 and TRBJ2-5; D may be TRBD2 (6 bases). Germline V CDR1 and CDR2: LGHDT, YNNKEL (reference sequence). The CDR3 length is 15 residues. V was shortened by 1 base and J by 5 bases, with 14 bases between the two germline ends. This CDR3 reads CASSQVLAGRETQYF. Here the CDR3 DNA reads TGTGCCAGCAGCCAAGTGTTGGCGGGACGGGAGACCCAGTACTTC.

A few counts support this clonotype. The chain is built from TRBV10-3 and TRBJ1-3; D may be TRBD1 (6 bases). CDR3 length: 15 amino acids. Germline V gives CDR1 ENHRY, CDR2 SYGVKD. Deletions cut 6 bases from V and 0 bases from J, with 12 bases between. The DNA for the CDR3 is TGTGCCATCAGGGAGGGGGAGATCTCTGGAAACACCATATATTTT. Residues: CAIREGEISGNTIYF.

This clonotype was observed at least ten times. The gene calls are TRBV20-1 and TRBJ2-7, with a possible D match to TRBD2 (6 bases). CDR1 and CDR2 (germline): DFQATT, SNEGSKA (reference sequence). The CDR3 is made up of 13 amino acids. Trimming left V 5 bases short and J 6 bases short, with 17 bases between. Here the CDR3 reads CSAPHRNGGEQYF. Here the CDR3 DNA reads TGCAGTGCTCCCCACCGAAACGGGGGCGAGCAGTACTTC.

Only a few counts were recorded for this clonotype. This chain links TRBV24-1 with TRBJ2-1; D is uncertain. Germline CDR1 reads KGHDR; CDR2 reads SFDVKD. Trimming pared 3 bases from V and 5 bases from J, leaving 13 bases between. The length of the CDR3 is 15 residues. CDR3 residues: CATSDRVSVNNEQFF. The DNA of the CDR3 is TGTGCCACCAGTGATCGTGTCAGCGTAAACAATGAGCAGTTCTTC.

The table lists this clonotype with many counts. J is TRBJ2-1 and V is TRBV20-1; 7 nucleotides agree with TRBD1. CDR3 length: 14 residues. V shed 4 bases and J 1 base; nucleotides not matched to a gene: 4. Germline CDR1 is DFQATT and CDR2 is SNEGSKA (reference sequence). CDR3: CSAIGGESYNEQFF. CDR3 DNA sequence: TGCAGTGCTATAGGGGGCGAATCCTACAATGAGCAGTTCTTC.

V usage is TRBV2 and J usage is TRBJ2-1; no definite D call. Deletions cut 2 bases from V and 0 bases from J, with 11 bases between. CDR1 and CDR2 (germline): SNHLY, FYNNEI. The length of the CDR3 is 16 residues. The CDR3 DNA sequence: TGTGCCAGCAGTGAACGCTCGACTTACTCCTACAATGAGCAGTTCTTC. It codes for CASSERSTYSYNEQFF.

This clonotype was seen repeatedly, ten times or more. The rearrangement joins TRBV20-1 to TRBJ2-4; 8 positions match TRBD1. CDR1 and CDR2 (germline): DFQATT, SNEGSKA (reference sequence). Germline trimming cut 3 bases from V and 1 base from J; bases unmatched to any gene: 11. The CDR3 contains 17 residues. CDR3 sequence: CSARDQGASPAKNIQYF. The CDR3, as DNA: TGCAGTGCTAGGGATCAGGGGGCAAGCCCGGCCAAAAACATTCAGTACTTC.

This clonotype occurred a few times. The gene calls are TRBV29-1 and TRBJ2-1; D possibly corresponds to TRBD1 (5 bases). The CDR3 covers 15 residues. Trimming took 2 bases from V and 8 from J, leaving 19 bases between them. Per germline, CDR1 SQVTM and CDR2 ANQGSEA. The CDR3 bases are TGCAGCGTTGAAAGGGGATCGCCCGCCGACCATGAGCAGTTCTTC. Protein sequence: CSVERGSPADHEQFF.

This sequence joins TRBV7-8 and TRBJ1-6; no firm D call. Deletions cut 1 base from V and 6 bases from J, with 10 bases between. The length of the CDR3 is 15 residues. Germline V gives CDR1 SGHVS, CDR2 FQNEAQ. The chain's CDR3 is CASSLDGRVNSPLHF. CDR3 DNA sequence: TGTGCCAGCAGCTTAGACGGGAGGGTTAATTCACCCCTCCACTTT.